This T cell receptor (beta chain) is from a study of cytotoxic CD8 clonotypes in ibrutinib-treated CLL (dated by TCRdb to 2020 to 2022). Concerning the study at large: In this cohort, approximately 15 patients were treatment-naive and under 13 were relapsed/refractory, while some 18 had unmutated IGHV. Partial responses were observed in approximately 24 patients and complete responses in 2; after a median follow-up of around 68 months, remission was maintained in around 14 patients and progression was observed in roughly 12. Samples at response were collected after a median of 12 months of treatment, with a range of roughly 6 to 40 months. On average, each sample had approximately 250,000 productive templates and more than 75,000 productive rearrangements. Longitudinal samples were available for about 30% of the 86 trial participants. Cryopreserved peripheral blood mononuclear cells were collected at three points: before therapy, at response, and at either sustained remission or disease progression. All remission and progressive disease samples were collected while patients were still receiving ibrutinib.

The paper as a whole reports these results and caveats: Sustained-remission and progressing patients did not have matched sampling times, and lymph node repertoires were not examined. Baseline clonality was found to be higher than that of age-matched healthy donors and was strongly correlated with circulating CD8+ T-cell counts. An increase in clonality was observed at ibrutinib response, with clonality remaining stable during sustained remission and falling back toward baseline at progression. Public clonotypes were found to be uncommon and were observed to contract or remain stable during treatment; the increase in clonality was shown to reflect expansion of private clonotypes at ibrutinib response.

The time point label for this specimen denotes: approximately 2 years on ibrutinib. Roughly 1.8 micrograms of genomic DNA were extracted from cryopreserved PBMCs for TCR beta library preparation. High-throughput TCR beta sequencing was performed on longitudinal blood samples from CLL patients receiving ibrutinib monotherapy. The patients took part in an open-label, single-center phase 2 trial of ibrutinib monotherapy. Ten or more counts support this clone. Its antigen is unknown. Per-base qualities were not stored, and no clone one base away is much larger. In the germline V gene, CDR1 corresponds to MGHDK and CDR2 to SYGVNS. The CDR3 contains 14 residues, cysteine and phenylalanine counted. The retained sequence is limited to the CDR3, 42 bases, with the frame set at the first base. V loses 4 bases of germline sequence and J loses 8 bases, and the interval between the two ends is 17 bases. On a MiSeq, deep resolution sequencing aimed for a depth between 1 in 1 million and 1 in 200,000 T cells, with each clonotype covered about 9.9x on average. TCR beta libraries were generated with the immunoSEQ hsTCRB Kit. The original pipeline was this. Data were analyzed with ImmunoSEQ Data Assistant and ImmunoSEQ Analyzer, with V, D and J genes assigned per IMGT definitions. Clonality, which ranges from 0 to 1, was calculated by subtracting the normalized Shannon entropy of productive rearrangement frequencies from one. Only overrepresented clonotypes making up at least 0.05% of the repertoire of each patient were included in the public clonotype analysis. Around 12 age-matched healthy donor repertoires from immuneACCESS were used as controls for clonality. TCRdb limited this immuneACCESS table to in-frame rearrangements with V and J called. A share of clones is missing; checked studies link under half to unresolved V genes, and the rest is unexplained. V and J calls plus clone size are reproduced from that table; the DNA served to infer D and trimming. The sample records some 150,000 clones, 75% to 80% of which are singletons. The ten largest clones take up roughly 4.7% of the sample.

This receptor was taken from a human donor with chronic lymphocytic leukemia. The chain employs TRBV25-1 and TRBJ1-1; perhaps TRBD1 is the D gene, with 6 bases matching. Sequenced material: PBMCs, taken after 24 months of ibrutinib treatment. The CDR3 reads CASSGGLVGHEAFF. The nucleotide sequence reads TGTGCCAGCAGTGGGGGCCTTGTGGGACACGAAGCTTTCTTT.